The clone carrying this TCR beta chain was found once. This record comes from a study of control samples from healthy donors and cancer patients. With V trimmed by 3 bases and J by 7 bases, 11 bases remained unmatched. The germline V gene encodes CDR1 MNHEY and CDR2 SMNVEV (reference sequence). The CDR3 is 15 amino acids. The table came from immunoSEQ multiplex PCR; TCRdb's copy has only in-frame clones and leaves some out. In the table there are 75,000 to 100,000 clones, almost 85% of which are singletons. The TCR comes from a man between 60 and 70 years old in good health. The chain uses TRBV27 and TRBJ1-1, with 7 bases fitting TRBD1. The sequencing input was blood. The CDR3: CASSFQGGAVREAFF. The CDR3 region has the DNA TGTGCCAGCAGTTTTCAGGGGGGCGCGGTCCGTGAAGCTTTCTTT.